This T cell receptor (beta chain) was identified in a study of glioma-infiltrating T cells. Study-level results: Tissue-blood divergence was below expectation in non-neoplastic patients, above in gliomas.

The table lists this clonotype with many counts. As yet, its antigen is unknown. Using RNA template, CDR3s of TCR alpha and beta were amplified with iRepertoire arm-PCR. For one-step reverse transcription and amplification, about 90-400 ng of tissue mRNA or PBMC total RNA was used. TCRdb ran MiXCR on the multiplex PCR reads and lists one entry per CDR3 protein. This table holds under 200,000 distinct CDR3 sequences, about 46% found once. The CDR3 sequence is 15 residues long. Germline V gene lookup returns CDR1 MDHEN and CDR2 SYDVKM. V lost 3 bases to trimming and J lost 1 base, with 10 bases between them.

The sequenced sample consisted of glioma tissue, nonneoplastic brain tissue, or PBMCs (not recorded which). This clonotype was sampled from a human donor with low-grade glioma or glioblastoma, undergoing nonglioma brain surgery, or in good health (not recorded which). The chain couples TRBV28 to TRBJ2-1; maybe TRBD2 (6 bases). Written as DNA, the CDR3 is TGTGCCAGCAGTTTTAGTCGGGGGTCCTACAATGAGCAGTTCTTC. This codes for CASSFSRGSYNEQFF.